There are many counts of the clone carrying this T cell receptor (beta chain). Described time point: newly diagnosed GD, antithyroid drugs for less than 3 months. PBMC RNA was the source of the TCR library. The V end was cut by 3 bases, the J end by 6 bases, with 9 bases between. The CDR3 consists of 14 residues. Germline V gene sequence: CDR1 MNHEY, CDR2 SMNVEV (reference sequence). These data belong to a study of regulatory T cells in long-lasting Graves disease. For TCR beta, libraries came from iRepertoire HTBI primers and Arm-PCR of CDR3 regions. Original processing notes: The identification of approximately 62 TRBV and around 15 TRBJ segments was made across samples. One entry per CDR3 protein, called by TCRdb with MiXCR from the multiplex PCR reads. TCRdb assigned the V and J calls; the authors' analysis was not used. The sample has around 400,000 distinct CDR3 sequences, about 14% seen once.

The clonotype was recovered from a female donor with Graves disease. The starting material was peripheral blood mononuclear cells (PBMCs), obtained at new diagnosis, from a patient treated with antithyroid drugs. The rearrangement joins TRBV27 to TRBJ1-6; TRBD1 might be the D (6 bases). In nucleotides, the CDR3 is TGTGCCAGCAGTTTCGTAGGGGGTAATTCACCCCTCCACTTT. Translating gives CASSFVGGNSPLHF.